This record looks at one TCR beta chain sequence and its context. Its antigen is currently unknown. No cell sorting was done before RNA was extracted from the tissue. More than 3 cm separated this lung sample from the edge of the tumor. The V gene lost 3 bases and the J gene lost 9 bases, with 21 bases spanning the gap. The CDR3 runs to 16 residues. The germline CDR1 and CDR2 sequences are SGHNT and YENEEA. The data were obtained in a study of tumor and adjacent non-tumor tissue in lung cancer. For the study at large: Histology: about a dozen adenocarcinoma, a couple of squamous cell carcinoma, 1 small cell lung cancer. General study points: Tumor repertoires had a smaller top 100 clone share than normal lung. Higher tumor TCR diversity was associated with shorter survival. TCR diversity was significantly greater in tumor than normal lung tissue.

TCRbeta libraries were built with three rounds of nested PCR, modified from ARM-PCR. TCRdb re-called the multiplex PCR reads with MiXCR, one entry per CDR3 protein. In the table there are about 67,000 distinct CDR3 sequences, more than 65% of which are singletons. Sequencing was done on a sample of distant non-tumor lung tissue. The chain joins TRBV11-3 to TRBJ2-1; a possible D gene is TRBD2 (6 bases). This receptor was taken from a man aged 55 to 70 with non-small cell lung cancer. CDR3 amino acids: CASSFNQLAVLGEQFF. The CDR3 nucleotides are TGTGCCAGCAGCTTCAACCAATTAGCGGTGTTAGGTGAGCAGTTCTTC.